Shown below are 8 T cell receptor beta chains from a single sample sequenced in a study of blood T cell repertoires in COVID-19. Repertoires were generated with immunoSEQ multiplex PCR, while TCRdb's copy carries only in-frame clones and drops some. Here the sample spans about 330,000 clones, approximately 87% being singletons. Sequencing was done on a sample of peripheral blood. The origin of the receptors is a woman in her forties or fifties with active or convalescent COVID-19.

The J gene is TRBJ1-1, the V gene TRBV11-2; possible D gene TRBD1, 5 bases. CDR3 length equals 13 residues. Trimming took 6 bases from V and 6 from J, leaving 14 bases between them. The germline gives CDR1 SGHAT, CDR2 FQNNGV. CDR3 nucleotide sequence: TGTGCCAGCAGACTTGGGGGGGGAGCTGAAGCTTTCTTT. Translation: CASRLGGGAEAFF.

The chain uses TRBV6-6 and TRBJ2-7, with 8 bases fitting TRBD2. Germline V gene lookup returns CDR1 MNHNY and CDR2 SVGAGI (reference sequence). V was clipped by 4 bases and J by 3 bases; unmatched bases: 5. The CDR3 extends over 14 amino acids. DNA of the CDR3: TGTGCCAGCAGTTTTCTAGCGGGTAGCTACGAGCAGTACTTC. Residues: CASSFLAGSYEQYF.

The chain carries TRBV3-1 (or the pseudogene TRBV3-2) and TRBJ2-5; D call uncertain. V was trimmed by 1 base and J by 2 bases, leaving 2 bases between them. Per the germline V gene, CDR1 is LGHDT and CDR2 is YNNKEL (reference sequence). This CDR3 is 12 amino acids long. CDR3 DNA sequence: TGTGCCAGCAGCCAAGTACAAGAGACCCAGTACTTC. Protein: CASSQVQETQYF.

The V call is TRBV19, the J call TRBJ1-2; 8 nucleotides align to TRBD1. The CDR3 totals 13 residues. CDR1 is LNHDA, CDR2 SQIVND, per germline (reference sequence). V dropped 5 bases and J dropped 5; count of bases not matched to a gene: 4. The CDR3 protein is CASSGQGRYGYTF. The CDR3 DNA sequence: TGTGCCAGTAGTGGACAGGGAAGATATGGCTACACCTTC.

The chain uses TRBV6-6 and TRBJ1-2, with 7 bases that match TRBD1. The ends lost 5 bases at V and 0 bases at J; junction bases unmatched: 12. Germline loops: CDR1 MNHNY, CDR2 SVGAGI (reference sequence). This CDR3 is built from 17 residues. The CDR3 DNA follows: TGTGCCAGCAGTCCCCCGACAGGGCTGATAGCTAACTATGGCTACACCTTC. Its translation is CASSPPTGLIANYGYTF.

The DNA of the CDR3 is TGCGCCAGCAGGGAGTCTCACACCGGGGAGCTGTTTTTT. Encoded protein: CASRESHTGELFF. The chain employs TRBV5-1 and TRBJ2-2, with no clear D. Germline CDR1 reads SGHRS; CDR2 reads YFSETQ. The V end lost 5 bases, the J end lost 3 bases, and 8 bases lay between the germline ends. CDR3 length equals 13 residues.

About this clone itself: In the same sample, other DNA sequences code for this CDR3. The chain employs TRBV5-1 and TRBJ2-1; TRBD1 agrees at 12 bases. V lost 3 bases to trimming and J lost 4 bases; unmatched junction nucleotides: 2. The CDR3 is 15 amino acids. Germline V CDR1 and CDR2: SGHRS, YFSETQ. The CDR3 nucleotides are TGCGCCAGCAGCTCGGGACAGGGGGCTTACAATGAGCAGTTCTTC. Its translation is CASSSGQGAYNEQFF.

The chain couples TRBV6-5 to TRBJ1-5, with D hard to call. Trimming cost V 7 bases and J 0 bases, with 13 bases left between them. Germline V gives CDR1 MNHEY, CDR2 SVGAGI. The CDR3 is 15 residues long. CDR3 residues: CASTLMADSNQPQHF. Written as DNA, the CDR3 is TGTGCCAGCACCCTCATGGCCGATAGCAATCAGCCCCAGCATTTT.